This T cell receptor (beta chain) comes out of a study of CD8+CD57+ T cells in acquired aplastic anemia. The CDR3 length is 15 residues. The germline gives CDR1 SGHVS, CDR2 FQNEAQ. Patients picked for sequencing had shown CD8+CD57+ cell expansion detected by flow cytometry. Genomic DNA, serving as template, underwent TCR beta VDJ and CDR3 profiling. TCRdb re-derived calls from the reads in MiXCR, one entry per CDR3 protein. Here the sample spans fewer than 300,000 distinct CDR3 sequences, 82% being singletons. About this clonotype itself: An end of the junction does not agree with germline; a read error may underlie this.

This sequence joins TRBV7-8 and TRBJ1-1, with D maybe TRBD1 (5 bases). Material: sorted CD4+, CD8+, or CD8+CD57+ T cells (not recorded which) from PBMCs. This TCR came from a human donor with aplastic anemia. CDR3 DNA sequence: TGTGCCAGCAGTGGGGGGGGGGAGGCGAACTCTGAAGCTTTCTTT. It yields the protein CASSGGGEANSEAFF.